Below, one T cell receptor beta chain is given with its context. CDR1 and CDR2 (germline): MNHEY, SVGAGI. V gave up 8 bases and J gave up 5 bases, with 6 bases separating them. The CDR3 spans 10 residues. These data come from a study of blood T cell repertoires in COVID-19. In the study overall: COVID-19 samples, acute and convalescent, were from the United States, Italy and Spain. T cells, B-cell-depleted T cells, or PBMCs provided the cDNA or gDNA that served as material.

Per the study methods: Nucleated cell number was recorded as an estimate derived from reference gene primer amplification. Sequencing was performed with immunoSEQ multiplex PCR; in TCRdb, only in-frame clones are kept and a portion is missing. V and J calls plus clone size are reproduced from that table; the DNA served to infer D and trimming. The data hold 90,000 to 120,000 clones, with about 90% observed a single time. V and J are TRBV6-5 and TRBJ1-1; D call uncertain. Sequenced material: peripheral blood. The receptor's source is a man aged 50 to 60 with acute or convalescent COVID-19. The CDR3 sequence is CASLVTEAFF. The CDR3 nucleotides read TGTGCCAGCCTCGTTACTGAAGCTTTCTTT.